Presented here are 14 T cell receptor beta chains from one specimen sequenced in a study of Ad26.COV2.S vaccination and SARS-CoV-2 variants (dated by TCRdb to about 2021). The sample's treatment or condition label, in plain terms: 19 received Ad26.COV2.S at low or high dose, single or two shots; 5 received placebo; per-sample allocation not given. For vaccine and placebo recipients, repertoires were sequenced using samples collected on day 63 after the first injection. Libraries were constructed by the immunoSEQ multiplex PCR assay. TCRdb stores this immuneACCESS table with in-frame sequences only. Part of the clones is absent; in the studies checked, under half of the shortfall reflects unresolved V genes, and no reason is known for the rest. This sample comprises 510,000 or so clones, around 88% of them detected only once. 13% of the sample goes to the ten largest clones. The sample here was peripheral blood, taken in a trial of Ad26.COV2.S vaccine versus placebo. These receptors were obtained from a person aged 18-65 years who received the Ad26.COV2.S COVID-19 vaccine or a placebo.

The rearrangement links TRBV4-3 to TRBJ2-1; 11 bases line up with TRBD2. The V and J ends lost 0 bases and 2 bases, in that order; junction bases with no gene match: 3. The germline V gene has CDR1 LGHNA and CDR2 YSLEER. The CDR3 runs to 17 residues. DNA of the CDR3: TGCGCCAGCAGCCAAGATGGTAGCGGGAGGGCCTACAATGAGCAGTTCTTC. Amino acids: CASSQDGSGRAYNEQFF.

The chain joins TRBV2 to TRBJ1-5; no firm D call. Germline loops: CDR1 SNHLY, CDR2 FYNNEI. This CDR3 has 14 residues. V lost 5 bases and J lost 9, with 17 bases in between. Here the CDR3 reads CASSPGPHVGPQHF. The DNA for the CDR3 is TGTGCCAGCAGTCCCGGGCCTCACGTGGGGCCCCAGCATTTT.

This clone was observed a few times. The chain combines TRBV5-5 with TRBJ2-7, with no clear D. CDR1 and CDR2 from the germline V gene are SGHKS and YYEKEE (reference sequence). This CDR3 has 13 residues. The V end was cut by 2 bases, the J end by 2 bases, with 8 bases between. CDR3 region: CASSFGPTYEQYF. CDR3 DNA sequence: TGTGCCAGCAGCTTTGGCCCGACCTACGAGCAGTACTTC.

The chain employs TRBV9 and TRBJ2-3; the D is unclear. Germline V gene sequence: CDR1 SGDLS, CDR2 YYNGEE. The ends were cut back, 1 base at V and 2 bases at J, with 11 bases in the middle. The CDR3 runs to 15 residues. This CDR3 reads CASSVRALHTDTQYF. The CDR3 DNA follows: TGTGCCAGCAGCGTAAGGGCCTTGCACACAGATACGCAGTATTTT.

This clone was found a few times. V usage is TRBV4-2 and J usage is TRBJ1-5; TRBD1 matches 7 bases. From germline, CDR1 is LGHNA and CDR2 YNFKEQ. The CDR3 runs to 15 residues. Trimming removed 3 bases from V and 7 bases from J; junction bases left unmatched: 9. The CDR3 loop reads CASSHRQGLEQPQHF. CDR3 sequence (DNA): TGTGCCAGCAGCCACCGACAGGGTCTCGAACAGCCCCAGCATTTT.

V usage is TRBV9 and J usage is TRBJ1-3, with 7 positions matching TRBD1. The CDR3 sequence is 16 residues long. The ends lost 0 bases at V and 1 base at J; junction bases unmatched: 4. Germline V CDR1 and CDR2: SGDLS, YYNGEE. The CDR3 DNA follows: TGTGCCAGCAGCGTAGACCCGACAGGGTCTGGAAACACCATATATTTT. Amino acid sequence: CASSVDPTGSGNTIYF.

V and J are TRBV6-5 and TRBJ1-5; D is undetermined. This CDR3 region has 13 residues. Germline V gene data show CDR1 as MNHEY and CDR2 as SVGAGI. V gave up 5 bases and J gave up 6 bases, with 11 bases separating them. CDR3 sequence reads: CASSNRDGQPQHF. Here the CDR3 DNA reads TGTGCCAGCAGTAACCGCGACGGTCAGCCCCAGCATTTT.

This sequence joins TRBV6-2 or TRBV6-3 and TRBJ2-2; 8 bases fit TRBD1. Per the germline V gene, CDR1 is MNHEY and CDR2 is SVGEGT. The ends lost 6 bases at V and 4 bases at J; junction bases unmatched: 4. The CDR3 is 14 residues long. The CDR3 reads CASSWTGPTGELFF. The CDR3 DNA reads as TGTGCCAGCAGCTGGACAGGGCCCACCGGGGAGCTGTTTTTT.

The V gene is TRBV14, the J gene TRBJ2-1, with 7 nucleotides matching TRBD2. CDR1 is SGHDN and CDR2 is FVKESK in the germline V gene. After removal of 0 bases from V and 3 bases from J, the junction contained 5 bases not matched to a gene. CDR3 length: 16 amino acids. The CDR3 sequence is CASSQDVGGFYNEQFF. The DNA for the CDR3 is TGTGCCAGCAGCCAAGACGTGGGAGGGTTCTACAATGAGCAGTTCTTC.

The J gene is TRBJ2-6, the V gene TRBV5-4; the D is unclear. The CDR3 spans 16 residues. V dropped 3 bases and J dropped 0 bases, with 10 bases sitting between them. CDR1 and CDR2 from the germline V gene are SGHNT and YYREEE (reference sequence). CDR3 nucleotides: TGTGCCAGCAGCTATAAGCTACCCTCTGGGGCCAACGTCCTGACTTTC. Translating it yields CASSYKLPSGANVLTF.

This clone was picked up one time. The chain has TRBV4-3 and TRBJ2-1; 11 nucleotides match TRBD2. V trimming: 0 bases; J trimming: 7 bases; junction bases outside the gene matches: 5. Germline V gene lookup returns CDR1 LGHNA and CDR2 YSLEER. CDR3 length equals 16 residues. CDR3 loop: CASSQDVSGRANEQFF. In DNA, the CDR3 is TGCGCCAGCAGCCAAGATGTTAGCGGGAGGGCTAATGAGCAGTTCTTC.

This chain links TRBV5-1 with TRBJ2-1; maybe TRBD2 (6 bases). The CDR3 has 13 residues. The germline V gene has CDR1 SGHRS and CDR2 YFSETQ. Trimming shortened V by 4 bases and J by 7 bases, and 12 bases separated the two germline ends. The CDR3 sequence is CASSAGLMNEQFF. The CDR3 nucleotides are TGCGCCAGCAGCGCGGGACTTATGAATGAGCAGTTCTTC.

This sequence joins TRBV19 and TRBJ2-1; TRBD2 aligns across 9 bases. V lost 3 bases and J lost 7; bases outside the gene matches: 16. Looked up from germline, CDR1 is LNHDA and CDR2 is SQIVND (reference sequence). CDR3 length equals 18 residues. The CDR3 DNA reads as TGTGCCAGTAGTATGATGCGGCTAGCGGGACTCGGGGTTAATGAGCAGTTCTTC. This codes for CASSMMRLAGLGVNEQFF.

There are a few counts of this clone. J is TRBJ2-5 and V is TRBV6-5, with D perhaps assigned TRBD1 or TRBD2 (5 bases each). The CDR3 runs to 15 residues. Germline lookup yields CDR1 MNHEY and CDR2 SVGAGI. The V and J ends lost 6 bases and 3 bases respectively, with 17 bases between them. The DNA of the CDR3 is TGTGCCAGCAGCGAGGGTGGGGCGAGGGAAGAGACCCAGTACTTC. Its protein is CASSEGGAREETQYF.